This T cell receptor (beta chain) emerged from a study of shared clonotypes between healthy human individuals. Using immunoSEQ multiplex PCR, the repertoire was profiled, and TCRdb retains in-frame clones only, with some absent. Among under 1,900,000 clones listed, 98% to 99% were seen once. Germline CDR1 and CDR2: SEHNR and FQNEAQ (reference sequence). The CDR3 sequence is 16 residues long. Trimming pared 8 bases from V and 3 bases from J, leaving 20 bases between. The specimen was naive CD4+ T cells sorted from blood. Subset denoted: CD45RA+ positively selected. The TCR originated in a man aged 30 to 45 in good health. This chain joins TRBV7-9 and TRBJ2-4, with no clear D. The CDR3 loop reads CASAPDLGLVKNIQYF. The CDR3 region has the DNA TGTGCCAGCGCCCCTGATCTGGGTTTGGTCAAAAACATTCAGTACTTC.